This is a list of T cell receptor beta chains from one sample in a study of T cell responses to AZD1222 COVID-19 vaccine. The method was immunoSEQ multiplex PCR; TCRdb's version includes in-frame clones alone and lacks a portion of them. The sample lists 90,000 to 95,000 clones; more than 70% were seen once. The sample in question was peripheral blood, obtained on day 0 of AZD1222 vaccination. Receptors were obtained from an adult in good health. CDR3s leave out the opening cysteine and the closing phenylalanine or tryptophan.

CDR3 protein | J gene | V gene | CDR3 length
ASRPVGDNSPLH | TRBJ1-6 | TRBV6-5 | 12
ASSDSPGGQGTGELF | TRBJ2-2 | TRBV6-4 | 15
ASSSSRGEQY | TRBJ2-7 | TRBV5-7 | 10
ASSAGGGKTQY | TRBJ2-5 | TRBV2 | 11
ASSQEAAGPPTDTQY | TRBJ2-3 | TRBV3-1/TRBV3-2 | 15
ASSLMAGSSYEQY | TRBJ2-7 | TRBV27 | 13
ASSSGSGVEAF | TRBJ1-1 | TRBV7-8 | 11
ASSKGGLAGVAPDHNEQF | TRBJ2-1 | TRBV21-1 | 18
ASSNRGVGNTIY | TRBJ1-3 | TRBV9 | 12
ASSETGLELYGYT | TRBJ1-2 | TRBV9 | 13
SVVGTGGGQPQH | TRBJ1-5 | TRBV29-1 | 12
ASSVGGSREQY | TRBJ2-7 | TRBV9 | 11
ASRPQGRNGYT | TRBJ1-2 | TRBV6-5 | 11
ASSPPRASSGNTIY | TRBJ1-3 | TRBV18 | 14
ASSVTWTEGRQY | TRBJ2-7 | TRBV19 | 12
ASSYSGSGGAYEQY | TRBJ2-7 | TRBV6-5 | 14
ASTSGGTEAF | TRBJ1-1 | TRBV2 | 10
ASSFATTQETQY | TRBJ2-5 | TRBV7-9 | 12
ASSSGQLSTEAF | TRBJ1-1 | TRBV7-9 | 12
ASSQIFRTGGARGETQY | TRBJ2-5 | TRBV3-1/TRBV3-2 | 17
ASSPDRFSGNTIY | TRBJ1-3 | TRBV2 | 13
ASSMALAYNNEQF | TRBJ2-1 | TRBV19 | 13
ASSLGGRGYNEQF | TRBJ2-1 | TRBV11-2 | 13
ASSPFGSSYEQY | TRBJ2-7 | TRBV4-1 | 12
ASSYSPWEGVNEQF | TRBJ2-1 | TRBV6-2/TRBV6-3 | 14
ASSLGDRVEAF | TRBJ1-1 | TRBV5-1 | 11
ATSRDQQSQETQY | TRBJ2-5 | TRBV15 | 13
ASSSDRSYGYT | TRBJ1-2 | TRBV2 | 11
ASSLVFGTGELF | TRBJ2-2 | TRBV7-9 | 12
ASSYPGKDIQY | TRBJ2-4 | TRBV2 | 11
ASSQDLGQADYGYT | TRBJ1-2 | TRBV3-1/TRBV3-2 | 14
ASSDFRGRD | TRBJ2-4 | TRBV6-1 | 9
ASSLANYGYT | TRBJ1-2 | TRBV5-1 | 10
SAAGMYENGYT | TRBJ1-2 | TRBV29-1 | 11
ASIMGGQIQPQH | TRBJ1-5 | TRBV23-1 | 12
ASSVYRDRAMNTEAF | TRBJ1-1 | TRBV25-1 | 15
SVPGRSEAF | TRBJ1-1 | TRBV29-1 | 9
ASSFQGNYGYT | TRBJ1-2 | TRBV27 | 11
ASSLAVRDTGELF | TRBJ2-2 | TRBV5-1 | 13
ASSQAGGDEQY | TRBJ2-7 | TRBV12-3/TRBV12-4 | 11
ASSSAGTGNYGYT | TRBJ1-2 | TRBV9 | 13
ASSYPSGENTGELF | TRBJ2-2 | TRBV6-5 | 14
ASSTQGAGYGYT | TRBJ1-2 | TRBV19 | 12
ASIRGLPCSPLH | TRBJ1-6 | TRBV7-3 | 12
ASSFVQGNEQY | TRBJ2-7 | TRBV5-1 | 11
ASSVGIGSGNTGELF | TRBJ2-2 | TRBV9 | 15
AISQDRVNGYT | TRBJ1-2 | TRBV10-3 | 11
ASSETTGVYGYT | TRBJ1-2 | TRBV27 | 12
ASSRTSFGTDTQY | TRBJ2-3 | TRBV18 | 13
ASSTSVGRAGEQY | TRBJ2-7 | TRBV19 | 13
ASSPLRDSNQPQH | TRBJ1-5 | TRBV6-2/TRBV6-3 | 13